Listed below are T cell receptor beta chains from one sample, sequenced in a study of CD8 T cells in ankylosing spondylitis. Each CDR3 protein is one row after TCRdb ran MiXCR on the 5' RACE reads. The sample consists of some 240,000 distinct CDR3 sequences, about 9.1% of them appearing once. The specimen was blood, either unsorted or a sorted T cell fraction (not recorded which). The receptors originated from a male donor with ankylosing spondylitis or in good health (not recorded which). CDR3s include the opening cysteine and the closing phenylalanine or tryptophan. A D gene is named only where the DNA matches it firmly. A clone size is listed for some rows: how often the clone was seen (once, few, many), or a class if it is expanded.

abundance	v_gene	j_gene	len	d_gene	CDR3aa
many	TRBV11-1	TRBJ1-1	13	.	CASSRRRNTEAFF
many	TRBV5-1	TRBJ2-7	15	TRBD2	CASSGLAGVGEEQYF
many	TRBV7-9	TRBJ2-3	15	TRBD1	CASSFRQGAADTQYF
many	TRBV7-8	TRBJ2-3	14	TRBD2	CATALAGERDTQYF
many	TRBV18	TRBJ1-4	16	TRBD1	CASSPLRDRGNEKLFF
many	TRBV10-3	TRBJ2-2	11	.	CAITQTGELFF
.	TRBV20-1	TRBJ1-1	12	TRBD1	CSARHDRAEAFF
few	TRBV5-1	TRBJ2-7	15	.	CASSQQGGKAYEQYF
many	TRBV20-1	TRBJ2-3	18	TRBD2	CSATGLAGGLRGTDTQYF
many	TRBV5-1	TRBJ1-4	14	.	CASSLGRYDEKLFF
many	TRBV25-1	TRBJ2-1	13	TRBD1	CASSAWTGNEQFF
many	TRBV20-1	TRBJ1-4	13	.	CSARTAGAEKLFF
many	TRBV10-3	TRBJ2-2	16	TRBD2	CAISPTSGKHTGELFF
many	TRBV12-3/TRBV12-4	TRBJ2-1	18	TRBD2	CASSLVSGRTDRYDEQFF
.	TRBV7-2	TRBJ2-3	15	TRBD1	CASSPRDSSTDTQYF
many	TRBV7-9	TRBJ1-5	13	.	CASSLDSSQPQHF
few	TRBV6-1	TRBJ1-5	14	TRBD1	CASRPGQGVQPQHF
many	TRBV5-6	TRBJ1-5	17	TRBD1	CASSSKRTGARGQPQHF
few	TRBV7-2	TRBJ1-6	13	.	CASSPSFDSPLHF
many	TRBV20-1	TRBJ1-2	14	.	CSARSKGTNYGYTF
many	TRBV11-2	TRBJ2-1	13	.	CASSPSRGAEQFF
.	TRBV5-1	TRBJ2-3	17	TRBD2	CASSLWTSGGSQDTQYF
.	TRBV7-2	TRBJ1-6	16	TRBD1	CASSLDPGTGHSPLHF
many	TRBV25-1	TRBJ2-3	14	.	CASSLYSSTDTQYF
many	TRBV29-1	TRBJ2-7	10	.	CSLVRYEQYF
few	TRBV7-3	TRBJ2-1	13	TRBD2	CASSGGLNDEQFF
many	TRBV7-9	TRBJ1-2	14	TRBD1	CASSFPQGVYGYTF
many	TRBV5-1	TRBJ2-7	14	TRBD1	CASSSGQGSYEQYF
many	TRBV12-3/TRBV12-4	TRBJ1-3	15	TRBD1	CASNAPDRAGNTIYF
few	TRBV10-3	TRBJ1-5	12	.	CAISPADQPQHF
many	TRBV3-1	TRBJ2-3	17	TRBD2	CASSSFPGTSGTDTQYF
many	TRBV7-2	TRBJ2-4	12	.	CASSLSFQVQYF
many	TRBV20-1	TRBJ2-7	15	TRBD1	CSAMSGTGGSYEQYF
.	TRBV7-7	TRBJ2-7	16	.	CASSPILGLSSYEQYF
many	TRBV9	TRBJ2-1	15	TRBD2	CASSVVGGENNEQFF
.	TRBV6-2/TRBV6-3	TRBJ1-2	13	TRBD1	CASRPGTAYGYTF
many	TRBV19	TRBJ2-3	14	.	CASSFGTFEDTQYF
.	TRBV18	TRBJ1-2	16	TRBD1	CASSPSTGTEYYGYTF
.	TRBV4-2	TRBJ1-2	16	.	CASSQEAGRVNYGYTF
many	TRBV10-3	TRBJ1-5	14	TRBD1	CAISKDRDNQPQHF
.	TRBV28	TRBJ1-5	14	TRBD1	CASSRQGGYQPQHF
many	TRBV7-9	TRBJ2-7	15	TRBD2	CASSLATSGPYEQYF
many	TRBV11-3	TRBJ2-7	13	.	CASSLSWQNEQYF
once	TRBV12-3/TRBV12-4	TRBJ2-3	12	.	CASSLPTDTHYF
many	TRBV5-5	TRBJ2-1	14	TRBD2	CASRPRLAGNEQFF
many	TRBV29-1	TRBJ1-1	12	.	CSVASWNTEAFF
many	TRBV20-1	TRBJ1-4	14	TRBD1	CSAAQGALIEKLFF
many	TRBV24-1	TRBJ2-3	14	.	CATSPRENLDTQYF
many	TRBV7-2	TRBJ2-3	18	.	CASSLAGWGGGGTDTQYF
many	TRBV4-1	TRBJ2-1	16	TRBD2	CASSQEGASGQDEQFF
.	TRBV12-3/TRBV12-4	TRBJ1-1	15	.	CASSLAGGGASEAFF
many	TRBV27	TRBJ2-1	16	.	CASSPARDSHYNEQFF
few	TRBV7-9	TRBJ2-7	12	.	CASTRVGHEQYF
many	TRBV9	TRBJ2-6	15	.	CASSLWTAGANVLTF
many	TRBV4-2	TRBJ2-3	16	.	CASSQDNGGSTDTQYF
many	TRBV7-2	TRBJ2-1	17	TRBD2	CASSTLTTSGRHDEQFF
many	TRBV10-3	TRBJ1-3	16	.	CAISESTVFSGNTIYF